These T cell receptor beta chains were read from a single sample in a study of control samples from healthy donors and cancer patients. Assay used: immunoSEQ multiplex PCR; TCRdb lists only in-frame clones, some missing. The table lists about 250,000 clones, about 80% of them singletons. Source material: PBMCs. The receptors here all came from a woman in her sixties or seventies with lung cancer. The conserved cysteine and the conserved F or W are not part of the CDR3 here.

j_call v_call cdr3_aa
TRBJ1-1 TRBV5-1 ASSSEGHTEAF
TRBJ1-5 TRBV2 ASKTGTGSNQPQH
TRBJ1-5 TRBV5-6 ASSWGSNQPQH
TRBJ1-2 TRBV12-5 ASGLLSRRYT
TRBJ2-7 TRBV11-3 ASSPGRGSYEQY
TRBJ2-6 TRBV5-1 ASSWGGTDNSGANVLT
TRBJ2-5 TRBV24-1 ATSDLQGGKETQY
TRBJ2-7 TRBV5-1 ASSEGLAGAYEQY
TRBJ1-5 TRBV19 ASQAVSNQPQH
TRBJ2-3 TRBV5-1 ASSIHTDTQY
TRBJ1-5 TRBV2 ASSKTTVDQPQH
TRBJ2-1 TRBV5-4 ASSGVANSYNEQF
TRBJ2-1 TRBV4-1 ASSQESGTSLEDEQF
TRBJ1-5 TRBV19 ASSPRAAEDQPQH
TRBJ1-4 TRBV9 ASSVAPARGGYEKLF
TRBJ1-5 TRBV19 ASRLAGNSQPQH
TRBJ2-5 TRBV7-6 ASSRFSSGQTTAETQY
TRBJ2-2 TRBV11-2 ASSKIVTGELF
TRBJ2-2 TRBV7-2 ASSFRRAGARELF
TRBJ2-5 TRBV5-1 ASSYTTGETQY
TRBJ2-7 TRBV9 ASSPGGGNYEQY
TRBJ2-7 TRBV7-2 ASTHGRTYEQY
TRBJ1-5 TRBV4-2 ASSQDGAQPQH
TRBJ2-7 TRBV19 ASSKRHGTEGYEQY
TRBJ1-3 TRBV12-3/TRBV12-4 ASSSDRGNTIY
TRBJ2-6 TRBV5-1 ASSLTISGANVLT
TRBJ2-6 TRBV19 ASSITGGANVLT
TRBJ1-6 TRBV5-4 ASSYSPGQYNSPLH
TRBJ2-2 TRBV7-3 ASSIRDSNGELF
TRBJ2-7 TRBV11-2 ASTHGLNYEQY
TRBJ1-1 TRBV11-2 ASSLDRGFGNTEAF
TRBJ2-1 TRBV18 ASSPGPRFNNEQF
TRBJ1-1 TRBV3-1/TRBV3-2 ASSPNAGSTEAF
TRBJ1-5 TRBV7-9 ASSPLGGSSNQPQH
TRBJ2-1 TRBV6-6 ASSLDSYNEQF
TRBJ1-4 TRBV5-1 ASSSSLPTNEKLF
TRBJ1-2 TRBV3-1/TRBV3-2 ASSQPTGYGYT
TRBJ2-1 TRBV10-3 PISEGGGGTGSNEQF
TRBJ1-1 TRBV6-2/TRBV6-3 ASSYGTGITEAF
TRBJ2-5 TRBV9 ASSVGTDQETQY
TRBJ2-1 TRBV24-1 ATSDSAGNNEQF
TRBJ2-5 TRBV10-3 AISSGGEQETQY
TRBJ1-4 TRBV5-1 ASSWGLNEKLF
TRBJ1-2 TRBV5-5 ASSSTEGQYYGYT
TRBJ1-1 TRBV27 ASWGQMNTEAF
TRBJ1-1 TRBV7-9 ASRGLGRGTEAF
TRBJ2-1 TRBV6-1 ASSEVWTRAYNEQF
TRBJ2-4 TRBV5-6 ASSRDRDYANIQY
TRBJ1-5 TRBV9 ASSVDSDMQPQH
TRBJ2-7 TRBV2 ASSGATDVSEQY
TRBJ2-7 TRBV25-1 ASSEWGSYEQY
TRBJ1-2 TRBV7-2 ASSSRQGRYGYT
TRBJ1-1 TRBV5-4 ASSFDSQTFTEAF
TRBJ2-7 TRBV2 ASSPRPSSYEQY
TRBJ1-5 TRBV7-8 ASSSNRGAGIERNQPQH
TRBJ2-6 TRBV28 ASSPSQGASGANVLT
TRBJ1-4 TRBV5-1 ASSTLGTGQEKLF
TRBJ1-2 TRBV5-4 ASSRAGGFDGYT
TRBJ2-1 TRBV7-3 ASSSGLRGDEQF